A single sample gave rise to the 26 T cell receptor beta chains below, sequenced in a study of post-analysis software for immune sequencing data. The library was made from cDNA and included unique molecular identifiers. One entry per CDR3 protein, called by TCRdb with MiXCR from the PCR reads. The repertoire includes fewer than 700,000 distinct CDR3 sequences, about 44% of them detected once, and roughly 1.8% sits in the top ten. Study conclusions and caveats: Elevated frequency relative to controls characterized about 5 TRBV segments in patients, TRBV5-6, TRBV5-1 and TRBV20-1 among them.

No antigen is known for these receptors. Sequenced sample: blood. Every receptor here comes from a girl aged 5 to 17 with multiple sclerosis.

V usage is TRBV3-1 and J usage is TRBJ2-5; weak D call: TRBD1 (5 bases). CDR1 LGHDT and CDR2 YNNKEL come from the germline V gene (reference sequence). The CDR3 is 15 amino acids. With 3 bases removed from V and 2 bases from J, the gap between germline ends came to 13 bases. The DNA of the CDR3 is TGTGCCAGCAGCCACCGCCGCAGGGCGCAAGAGACCCAGTACTTC. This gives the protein CASSHRRRAQETQYF.

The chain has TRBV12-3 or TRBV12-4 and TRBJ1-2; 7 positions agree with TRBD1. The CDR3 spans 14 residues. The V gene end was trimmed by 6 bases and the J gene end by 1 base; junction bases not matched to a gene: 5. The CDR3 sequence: CASRVGQVNYGYTF. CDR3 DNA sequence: TGTGCCAGCAGGGTCGGACAGGTTAACTATGGCTACACCTTC.

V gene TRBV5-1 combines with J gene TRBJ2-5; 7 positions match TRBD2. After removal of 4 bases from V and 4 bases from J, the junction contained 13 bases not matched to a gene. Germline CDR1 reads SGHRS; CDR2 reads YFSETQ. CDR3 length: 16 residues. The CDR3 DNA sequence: TGCGCCAGCAGCCGGGAGGAGGGACTGGGAGGAGAGACCCAGTACTTC. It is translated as CASSREEGLGGETQYF.

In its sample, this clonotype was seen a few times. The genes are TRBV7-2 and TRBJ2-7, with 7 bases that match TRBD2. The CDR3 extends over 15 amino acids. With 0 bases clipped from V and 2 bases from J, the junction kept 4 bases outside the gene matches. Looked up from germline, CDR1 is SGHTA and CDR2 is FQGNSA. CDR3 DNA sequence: TGTGCCAGCAGCTTAGCCAGCGGGGAGGCCTACGAGCAGTACTTC. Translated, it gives CASSLASGEAYEQYF.

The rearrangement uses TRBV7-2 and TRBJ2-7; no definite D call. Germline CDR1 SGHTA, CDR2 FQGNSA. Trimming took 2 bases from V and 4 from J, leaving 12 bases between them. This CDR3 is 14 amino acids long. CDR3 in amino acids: CASSLRQRYYEQYF. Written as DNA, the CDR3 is TGTGCCAGCAGCTTAAGGCAGCGTTATTACGAGCAGTACTTC.

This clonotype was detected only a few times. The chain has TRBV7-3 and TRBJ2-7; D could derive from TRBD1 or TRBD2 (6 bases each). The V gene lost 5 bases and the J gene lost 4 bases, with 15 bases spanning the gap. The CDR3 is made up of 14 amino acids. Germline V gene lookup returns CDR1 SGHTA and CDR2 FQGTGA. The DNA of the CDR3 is TGTGCCAGCAGCCTAGGGGGGAAGGAGTACGAGCAGTACTTC. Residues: CASSLGGKEYEQYF.

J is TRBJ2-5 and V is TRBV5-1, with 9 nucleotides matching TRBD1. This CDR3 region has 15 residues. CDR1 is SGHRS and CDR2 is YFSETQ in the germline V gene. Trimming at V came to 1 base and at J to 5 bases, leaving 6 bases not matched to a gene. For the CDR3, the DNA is TGCGCCAGCAGCTTGTGGGGACAGGGTGAGGAGACCCAGTACTTC. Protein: CASSLWGQGEETQYF.

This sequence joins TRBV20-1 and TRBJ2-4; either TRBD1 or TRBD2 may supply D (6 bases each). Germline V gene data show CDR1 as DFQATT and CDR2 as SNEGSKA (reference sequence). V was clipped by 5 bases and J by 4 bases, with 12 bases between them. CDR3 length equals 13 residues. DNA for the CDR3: TGCAGTGCTGGCGGGACACCTAAAAACATTCAGTACTTC. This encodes CSAGGTPKNIQYF.

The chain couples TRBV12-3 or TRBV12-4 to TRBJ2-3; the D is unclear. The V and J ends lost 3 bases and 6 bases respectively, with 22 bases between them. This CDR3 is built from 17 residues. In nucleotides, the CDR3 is TGTGCCAGCAGTTTTATCCCCGTGTATTTGGACGGGGATACGCAGTATTTT. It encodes CASSFIPVYLDGDTQYF.

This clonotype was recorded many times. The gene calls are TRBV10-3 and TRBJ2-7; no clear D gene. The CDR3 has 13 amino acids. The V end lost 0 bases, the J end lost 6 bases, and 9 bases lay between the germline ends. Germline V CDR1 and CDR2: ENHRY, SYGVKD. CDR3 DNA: TGTGCCATCAGTGAGTCAGGCGCTACCGAGCAGTACTTC. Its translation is CAISESGATEQYF.

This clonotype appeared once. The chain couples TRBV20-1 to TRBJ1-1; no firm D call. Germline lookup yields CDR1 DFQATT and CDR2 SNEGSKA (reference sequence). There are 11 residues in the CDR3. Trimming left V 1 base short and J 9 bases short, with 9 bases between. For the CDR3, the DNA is TGCAGTGCTAGAGGGGCAGCACAAGCTTTCTTT. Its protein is CSARGAAQAFF.

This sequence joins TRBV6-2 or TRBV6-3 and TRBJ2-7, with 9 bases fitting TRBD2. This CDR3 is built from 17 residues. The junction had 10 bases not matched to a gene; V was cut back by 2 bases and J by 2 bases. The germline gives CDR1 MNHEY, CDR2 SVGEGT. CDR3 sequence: CASSYASSGTLTYEQYF. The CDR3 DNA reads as TGTGCCAGCAGTTACGCGTCTAGCGGGACGTTAACCTACGAGCAGTACTTC.

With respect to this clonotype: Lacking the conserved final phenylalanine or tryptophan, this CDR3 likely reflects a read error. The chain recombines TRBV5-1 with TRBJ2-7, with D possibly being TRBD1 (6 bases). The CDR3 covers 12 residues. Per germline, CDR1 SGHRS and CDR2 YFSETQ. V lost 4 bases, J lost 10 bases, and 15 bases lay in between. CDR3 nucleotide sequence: TGCGCCAGCAGCACCCGAGGGGGAAGTCAGTACTGC. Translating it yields CASSTRGGSQYC.

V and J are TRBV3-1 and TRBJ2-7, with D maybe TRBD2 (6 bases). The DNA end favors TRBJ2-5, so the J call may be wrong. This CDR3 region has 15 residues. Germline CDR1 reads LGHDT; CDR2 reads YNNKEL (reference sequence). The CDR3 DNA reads TGTGCCAGCAGCCAAGCAGGGCCCCGGGGGGAGACCCAGTACTTC. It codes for CASSQAGPRGETQYF.

As DNA, the CDR3 is TGTGCCAGCAGTGGTTTAGGCGGGGGGTTGGAAGAGACCCAGTTCTTC. This codes for CASSGLGGGLEETQFF. The chain employs TRBV6-1 and TRBJ2-5, with 8 bases identical to TRBD2. The last part of the DNA fits TRBJ2-1 better; the J call may be wrong. Germline assignment: CDR1 MNHNS and CDR2 SASEGT. The CDR3 has 16 residues.

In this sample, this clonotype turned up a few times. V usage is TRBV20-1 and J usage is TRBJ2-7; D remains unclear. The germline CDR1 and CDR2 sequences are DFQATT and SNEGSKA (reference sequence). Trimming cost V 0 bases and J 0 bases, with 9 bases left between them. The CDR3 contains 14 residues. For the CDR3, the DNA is TGCAGTGCTAGAGATCGCTCAAGCTCCTACGAGCAGTACTTC. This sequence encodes CSARDRSSSYEQYF.

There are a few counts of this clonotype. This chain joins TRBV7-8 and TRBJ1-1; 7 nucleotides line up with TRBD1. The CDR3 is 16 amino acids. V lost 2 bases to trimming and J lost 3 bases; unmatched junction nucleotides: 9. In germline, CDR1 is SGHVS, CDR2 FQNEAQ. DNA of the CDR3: TGTGCCAGCAGCTTAACCTACAGGGGACGGGACACTGAAGCTTTCTTT. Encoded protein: CASSLTYRGRDTEAFF.

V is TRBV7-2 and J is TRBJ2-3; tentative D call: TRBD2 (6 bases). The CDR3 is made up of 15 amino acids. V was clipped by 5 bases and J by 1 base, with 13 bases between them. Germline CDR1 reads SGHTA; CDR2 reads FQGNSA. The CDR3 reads CASSPDSGGTDTQYF. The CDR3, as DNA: TGTGCCAGCAGCCCCGACTCGGGGGGCACAGATACGCAGTATTTT.

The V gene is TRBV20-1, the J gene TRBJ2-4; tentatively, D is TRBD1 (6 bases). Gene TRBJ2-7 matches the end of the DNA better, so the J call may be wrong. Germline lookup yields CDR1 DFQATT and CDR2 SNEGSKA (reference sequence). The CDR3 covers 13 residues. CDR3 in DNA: TGCAGTGCTGGGACGACAGGCCGCTACGAGCAGTACTTC. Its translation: CSAGTTGRYEQYF.

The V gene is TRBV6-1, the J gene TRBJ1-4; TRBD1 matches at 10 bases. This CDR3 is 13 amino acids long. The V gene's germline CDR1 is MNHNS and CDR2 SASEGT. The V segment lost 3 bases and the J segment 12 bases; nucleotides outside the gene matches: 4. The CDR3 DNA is TGTGCCAGCAGTGAGACAGGGGGCGCGCAACTGTTTTTT. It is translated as CASSETGGAQLFF.

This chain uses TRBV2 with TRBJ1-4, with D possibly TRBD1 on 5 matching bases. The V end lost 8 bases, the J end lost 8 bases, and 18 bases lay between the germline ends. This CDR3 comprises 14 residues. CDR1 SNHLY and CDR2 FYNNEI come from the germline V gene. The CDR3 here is CASGTRGAWEKLFF. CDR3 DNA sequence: TGTGCCAGCGGTACTCGAGGGGCGTGGGAAAAACTGTTTTTT.

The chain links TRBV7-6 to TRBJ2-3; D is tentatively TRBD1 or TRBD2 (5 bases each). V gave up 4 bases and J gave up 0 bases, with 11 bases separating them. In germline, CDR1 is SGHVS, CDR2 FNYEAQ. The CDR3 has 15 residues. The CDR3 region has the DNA TGTGCCAGCAGCTCCCCGGGGCCAAGCACAGATACGCAGTATTTT. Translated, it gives CASSSPGPSTDTQYF.

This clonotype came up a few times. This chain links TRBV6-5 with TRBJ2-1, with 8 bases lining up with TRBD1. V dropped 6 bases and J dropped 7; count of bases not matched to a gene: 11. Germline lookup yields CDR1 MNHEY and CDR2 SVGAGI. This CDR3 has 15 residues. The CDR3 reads CASSLFGQGSNEQFF. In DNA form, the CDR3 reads TGTGCCAGCAGCCTTTTTGGACAGGGTAGTAATGAGCAGTTCTTC.

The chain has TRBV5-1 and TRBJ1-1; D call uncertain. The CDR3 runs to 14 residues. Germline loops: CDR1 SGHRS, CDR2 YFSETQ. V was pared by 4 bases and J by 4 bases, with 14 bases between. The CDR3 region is CASSLERVSTEAFF. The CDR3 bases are TGCGCCAGCAGCCTGGAAAGGGTGAGCACTGAAGCTTTCTTT.

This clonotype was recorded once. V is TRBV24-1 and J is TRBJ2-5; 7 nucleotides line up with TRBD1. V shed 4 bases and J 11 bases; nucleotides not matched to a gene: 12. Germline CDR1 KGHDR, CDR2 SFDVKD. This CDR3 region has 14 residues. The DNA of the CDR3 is TGTGCCACCAGTGAGTACAGGGGAAGCAATGAGCAGTACTTC. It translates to CATSEYRGSNEQYF.

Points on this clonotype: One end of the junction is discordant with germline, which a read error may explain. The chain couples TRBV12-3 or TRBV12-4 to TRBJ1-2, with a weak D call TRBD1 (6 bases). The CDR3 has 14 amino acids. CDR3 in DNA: TGTGCCAGCAGCTTAGCCGGACAGAACTATGGCTACACCTTC. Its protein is CASSLAGQNYGYTF.